The 27 T cell receptor beta chains presented below share a single source sample, sequenced in a study of blood T cell repertoires in COVID-19. The data were produced by immunoSEQ multiplex PCR, yet TCRdb's version contains in-frame clones alone and is incomplete. The table includes some 200,000 clones, 88% detected once. Sequencing input: PBMCs or T cells enriched from blood (not recorded which). All receptors derive from a woman between 25 and 40 years old who had recovered from COVID-19.

V gene TRBV25-1 combines with J gene TRBJ1-5; D remains unclear. CDR3 length equals 13 residues. Germline V gene sequence: CDR1 MGHDK, CDR2 SYGVNS. V lost 1 base and J lost 4, with 5 bases in between. Written as DNA, the CDR3 is TGTGCCAGCAGTGAATTCGGTAATCAGCCCCAGCATTTT. The encoded protein is CASSEFGNQPQHF.

The chain recombines TRBV4-1 with TRBJ1-1; D is perhaps TRBD1 (5 bases). Deletions cut 0 bases from V and 5 bases from J, with 16 bases between. The CDR3 runs to 16 residues. Germline lookup yields CDR1 MGHRA and CDR2 YSYEKL. CDR3 DNA sequence: TGCGCCAGCAGCCAAGATCCCGGAGGGGTAAAGACTGAAGCTTTCTTT. It specifies CASSQDPGGVKTEAFF.

The CDR3 loop is CASSDSSPIWKQTDTEAFF. The CDR3 nucleotides are TGTGCCAGCAGTGACTCGTCTCCCATCTGGAAACAAACAGACACTGAAGCTTTCTTT. This chain links TRBV6-4 with TRBJ1-1; D uncertain. The CDR3 covers 19 residues. CDR1 and CDR2 (germline): MRHNA, SNTAGT. Trimming removed 0 bases at V and 3 bases at J, with 23 bases between.

The chain joins TRBV7-2 to TRBJ1-2, with D uncertain. With 2 bases removed from V and 4 bases from J, the gap between germline ends came to 11 bases. The germline V gene encodes CDR1 SGHTA and CDR2 FQGNSA. The CDR3 has 14 amino acids. CDR3 loop: CASSLLPETYGYTF. CDR3 nucleotides: TGTGCCAGCAGCTTATTACCGGAGACCTATGGCTACACCTTC.

The chain combines TRBV7-2 with TRBJ2-1; TRBD2 might be the D (6 bases). This CDR3 is built from 13 residues. Germline V CDR1 and CDR2: SGHTA, FQGNSA. The ends were cut back, 1 base at V and 9 bases at J, with 10 bases in the middle. The CDR3 loop is CASSLVTLAEQFF. CDR3 nucleotide sequence: TGTGCCAGCAGCTTAGTTACACTAGCTGAGCAGTTCTTC.

J is TRBJ1-1 and V is TRBV3-1 (or the pseudogene TRBV3-2); 9 positions agree with TRBD1. CDR1 is LGHDT and CDR2 is YNNKEL in the germline V gene (reference sequence). The V and J ends lost 3 bases and 11 bases, in that order; junction bases with no gene match: 4. The CDR3 is 12 residues long. In nucleotides, the CDR3 is TGTGCCAGCAGCCAGGGGACAGGGTGGGCTTTCTTT. Protein: CASSQGTGWAFF.

V usage is TRBV7-9 and J usage is TRBJ1-4; the match to TRBD1 covers 9 bases. Losses at the gene ends were 1 base for V and 8 bases for J; bases not matched to a gene: 2. CDR1 is SEHNR and CDR2 is FQNEAQ in the germline V gene (reference sequence). The CDR3 runs 14 residues. The CDR3 is CASSLGQGEEKLFF. The CDR3 coding sequence is TGTGCCAGCAGCTTAGGACAGGGGGAGGAAAAACTGTTTTTT.

The rearrangement joins TRBV25-1 to TRBJ2-3; TRBD1 aligns across 7 bases. Germline values: CDR1 MGHDK, CDR2 SYGVNS. Unmatched junction bases numbered 15, after V lost 6 bases and J lost 6 bases. The CDR3 consists of 16 residues. The CDR3 spells CASSLQTGSALDTQYF. The CDR3 DNA is TGTGCCAGCAGCTTACAGACAGGGTCGGCTTTGGATACGCAGTATTTT.

The chain couples TRBV5-1 to TRBJ2-7, with 11 bases fitting TRBD2. The length of the CDR3 is 14 residues. V gave up 5 bases and J gave up 2 bases; unmatched junction bases: 3. CDR1 SGHRS and CDR2 YFSETQ come from the germline V gene. The CDR3 region has the DNA TGCGCCAGCAGGGGGACTAGCGGTCCCTACGAGCAGTACTTC. Amino acids: CASRGTSGPYEQYF.

This clone came up once. The chain employs TRBV19 and TRBJ1-2; D gene unclear. This CDR3 spans 12 amino acids. V was pared by 6 bases and J by 5 bases, with 10 bases between. The germline gives CDR1 LNHDA, CDR2 SQIVND (reference sequence). The chain's CDR3 is CASRESEYGYTF. CDR3 in DNA: TGTGCCAGTAGGGAGAGTGAGTATGGCTACACCTTC.

The V gene is TRBV7-8, the J gene TRBJ1-2; 7 nucleotides agree with TRBD1. The ends lost 1 base at V and 4 bases at J; junction bases unmatched: 6. The length of the CDR3 is 15 residues. Germline lookup yields CDR1 SGHVS and CDR2 FQNEAQ. The CDR3 spells CASSLVQGEGYGYTF. CDR3 nucleotides: TGTGCCAGCAGCTTAGTCCAGGGGGAAGGCTATGGCTACACCTTC.

This chain links TRBV6-5 with TRBJ1-1; no clear D gene. The V gene lost 5 bases and the J gene lost 0 bases, with 10 bases spanning the gap. The germline gives CDR1 MNHEY, CDR2 SVGAGI. CDR3 length equals 14 residues. The CDR3 reads CASSPTAMNTEAFF. CDR3 DNA: TGTGCCAGCAGTCCAACAGCCATGAACACTGAAGCTTTCTTT.

The chain carries TRBV19 and TRBJ1-6; D is ambiguous. V was pared by 2 bases and J by 5 bases, with 7 bases between. The CDR3 contains 14 residues. CDR1 and CDR2 from the germline V gene are LNHDA and SQIVND (reference sequence). CDR3 amino acids: CASSIWQNNSPLHF. The CDR3 DNA is TGTGCCAGTAGTATATGGCAGAATAATTCACCCCTCCACTTT.

This chain links TRBV2 with TRBJ2-3; the D gene is possibly TRBD2 (5 bases). The V and J ends lost 10 bases and 5 bases respectively, with 19 bases between them. This CDR3 is built from 14 residues. In germline, CDR1 is SNHLY, CDR2 FYNNEI. The DNA of the CDR3 is TGTGCCACTAAGGACCAATTGGCGGGAGATACGCAGTATTTT. This translates into CATKDQLAGDTQYF.

This clone is a singleton in its sample. The chain employs TRBV4-2 and TRBJ2-3, with 11 bases that match TRBD2. V was pared by 6 bases and J by 0 bases, with 14 bases of the junction left unmatched. From germline, CDR1 is LGHNA and CDR2 YNFKEQ. The CDR3 loop spans 19 amino acids. As DNA, the CDR3 is TGTGCCAGCAGACTATACGCTAGCGGGGGGATATCTAGCACAGATACGCAGTATTTT. Amino acids: CASRLYASGGISSTDTQYF.

In the case of this clone: With only one base between it and a far larger clone, this is likely a read error. This rearrangement joins TRBV3-1 (or the pseudogene TRBV3-2) to TRBJ2-5; 11 bases align to TRBD2. The V gene's germline CDR1 is LGHDT and CDR2 YNNKEL (reference sequence). This CDR3 is 14 amino acids long. The V segment lost 4 bases and the J segment 5 bases; nucleotides outside the gene matches: 3. CDR3 DNA: TGTGCCAGCAGCCCTAGCGGGGGGAAGGAGACCCAGTACTTC. Protein sequence: CASSPSGGKETQYF.

The chain has TRBV15 and TRBJ2-2, with 9 bases lining up with TRBD1. The V and J ends lost 0 bases and 4 bases, in that order; junction bases with no gene match: 12. The CDR3 is made up of 19 amino acids. CDR1 LNHNV and CDR2 YYDKDF come from the germline V gene (reference sequence). The CDR3 nucleotides read TGTGCCACCAGCAGAGATGTCGGCCCGGGACAGGGAGGCACCGGGGAGCTGTTTTTT. Protein: CATSRDVGPGQGGTGELFF.

The V and J genes are TRBV4-3 and TRBJ1-1; 7 bases are a match to TRBD1. The CDR3 sequence is 15 residues long. Germline V gives CDR1 LGHNA, CDR2 YSLEER. V shed 5 bases, J shed 8 bases, and the junction held 14 bases outside the gene matches. The CDR3 spells CASSSGVRQGDEAFF. DNA for the CDR3: TGCGCCAGCAGCTCCGGGGTCCGACAGGGTGACGAAGCTTTCTTT.

This clone was observed a single time. V gene TRBV4-2 combines with J gene TRBJ2-7; no firm D call. Germline V lookup: CDR1 LGHNA, CDR2 YNFKEQ. The V end was cut by 4 bases, the J end by 1 base, with 8 bases between. The CDR3 is 13 amino acids. The CDR3 sequence: CASSLRGSYEQYF. For the CDR3, the DNA is TGTGCCAGCAGCCTCCGAGGATCCTACGAGCAGTACTTC.

This sequence joins TRBV6-5 and TRBJ2-7, with 10 bases that match TRBD2. Germline V gene lookup returns CDR1 MNHEY and CDR2 SVGAGI. V trimming: 5 bases; J trimming: 2 bases; junction bases outside the gene matches: 6. CDR3 length equals 15 residues. The CDR3 DNA reads TGTGCCAGCAGTCCCCTAGCGGGGGCCACCTACGAGCAGTACTTC. This sequence encodes CASSPLAGATYEQYF.

This sequence joins TRBV11-2 and TRBJ2-1; 7 nucleotides line up with TRBD1. Trimming at V came to 4 bases and at J to 0 bases, leaving 6 bases not matched to a gene. The V gene's germline CDR1 is SGHAT and CDR2 FQNNGV. The CDR3 runs 16 residues. The CDR3 DNA reads TGTGCCAGCAGCTACAGGGGAAGTGGCTCCTACAATGAGCAGTTCTTC. It translates to CASSYRGSGSYNEQFF.

The CDR3 region is CASSITIDTYEQYF. In nucleotides, the CDR3 is TGTGCCAGTAGTATAACCATAGACACCTACGAGCAGTACTTC. The chain recombines TRBV19 with TRBJ2-7; D is unresolved. CDR1 and CDR2 from the germline V gene are LNHDA and SQIVND (reference sequence). Trimming stripped 2 bases from V and 2 bases from J, with 10 bases between. The CDR3 runs to 14 residues.

This clone has a handful of counts. The genes are TRBV6-2 or TRBV6-3 and TRBJ2-5; TRBD2 agrees at 10 bases. The CDR3 loop spans 14 amino acids. V was clipped by 6 bases and J by 5 bases; unmatched bases: 6. Germline loops: CDR1 MNHEY, CDR2 SVGEGT. In DNA, the CDR3 is TGTGCCAGCAGCTCCCTAGCGGGGGTGGAGACCCAGTACTTC. Its translation: CASSSLAGVETQYF.

The chain carries TRBV6-6 and TRBJ2-7; D remains ambiguous. Germline V gene lookup returns CDR1 MNHNY and CDR2 SVGAGI (reference sequence). V was pared by 5 bases and J by 3 bases, with 14 bases between. This CDR3 is 14 amino acids long. This CDR3 reads CASSPPAGDYEQYF. In nucleotides, the CDR3 is TGTGCCAGCAGTCCCCCGGCCGGAGACTACGAGCAGTACTTC.

This clone occurred once. The chain combines TRBV12-3 or TRBV12-4 with TRBJ2-7; D not certain. The CDR3 covers 12 residues. The V gene lost 3 bases and the J gene lost 3 bases, with 6 bases spanning the gap. The chain's CDR3 is CASSFAGYEQYF. The CDR3 DNA follows: TGTGCCAGCAGTTTTGCAGGCTACGAGCAGTACTTC.

The chain combines TRBV11-2 with TRBJ2-7; 8 nucleotides line up with TRBD1. Looked up from germline, CDR1 is SGHAT and CDR2 is FQNNGV. CDR3 length: 13 residues. Trimming removed 8 bases from V and 3 bases from J; junction bases left unmatched: 6. The chain's CDR3 is CASGIDRGYEQYF. CDR3 coding DNA: TGTGCCAGCGGTATTGACAGGGGCTACGAGCAGTACTTC. Variable domain in full (rest from reference TRBV11-2 and TRBJ2-7): EAGVAQSPRYKIIEKRQSVAFWCNPISGHATLYWYQQILGQGPKLLIQFQNNGVVDDSQLPKDRFSAERLKGVDSTLKIQPAKLEDSAVYLCASGIDRGYEQYFGPGTRLTVT.

V gene TRBV19 combines with J gene TRBJ2-3; TRBD2 matches 12 bases. Germline CDR1 and CDR2: LNHDA and SQIVND (reference sequence). The CDR3 totals 16 residues. The V and J ends lost 3 bases and 3 bases, in that order; junction bases with no gene match: 4. CDR3 residues: CASSIFTSGGTDTQYF. The DNA of the CDR3 is TGTGCCAGTAGTATTTTTACTAGCGGGGGGACAGATACGCAGTATTTT.